The T cell receptor (beta chain) described here comes from a study of blood T cell repertoires in COVID-19. CDR3 length: 17 amino acids. V dropped 3 bases and J dropped 0 bases, with 16 bases sitting between them. Germline CDR1 reads SGHVS; CDR2 reads FQNEAQ. As handled by the study authors: Amplification from reference gene primers served as the basis for estimated nucleated cell counts. Profiling relied on immunoSEQ multiplex PCR, and the TCRdb table lists in-frame clones only, not all of them. V, J and clone size derive from that table, while D and trimming were established from the DNA sequence. The sample has roughly 230,000 clones; roughly 80% are singletons.

This TCR was recovered from a woman aged 80 or over with COVID-19, enrolled during active disease. Sequencing was carried out using peripheral blood. J is TRBJ2-3 and V is TRBV7-8, with D maybe TRBD2 (7 bases). CDR3 nucleotides: TGTGCCAGCAGCTTCCGGGGGAGGGGGATAAGCACAGATACGCAGTATTTT. It codes for CASSFRGRGISTDTQYF.